The 31 T cell receptor beta chains below were found in one sample sequenced in a study of blood T cell repertoires in COVID-19. Sequencing was performed with immunoSEQ multiplex PCR; in TCRdb, only in-frame clones are kept and a portion is missing. The table includes approximately 400,000 clones, roughly four fifths detected once. Source material: peripheral blood. The receptors originated from a human donor with acute or convalescent COVID-19. The donor label of this sample is uncertain.

The rearrangement links TRBV28 to TRBJ1-2, with 7 positions matching TRBD1. The germline CDR1 and CDR2 sequences are MDHEN and SYDVKM. This CDR3 is 15 amino acids long. V was clipped by 6 bases and J by 4 bases; unmatched bases: 11. CDR3 in amino acids: CASRMAGTDRYGYTF. The CDR3 coding sequence is TGTGCCAGCAGAATGGCCGGGACAGACCGCTATGGCTACACCTTC.

The rearrangement links TRBV3-1 (or the pseudogene TRBV3-2) to TRBJ2-3; D gene ambiguous. V shed 2 bases and J shed 4 bases, with 7 bases lying between them. Per the germline V gene, CDR1 is LGHDT and CDR2 is YNNKEL (reference sequence). The CDR3 has 13 residues. DNA for the CDR3: TGTGCCAGCAGCCAACCTTTCTCAGATACGCAGTATTTT. It translates to CASSQPFSDTQYF.

J is TRBJ1-1 and V is TRBV7-2; the D gene is possibly TRBD1 (5 bases). The germline V gene has CDR1 SGHTA and CDR2 FQGNSA. The V and J ends lost 4 bases and 1 base respectively, with 10 bases between them. This CDR3 has 14 amino acids. Here the CDR3 reads CASSSRVRNTEAFF. The CDR3 DNA is TGTGCCAGCAGCTCCAGGGTCAGGAACACTGAAGCTTTCTTT.

The chain links TRBV5-6 to TRBJ2-5, with D possibly matching TRBD1 (6 bases). The CDR3 sequence is 19 residues long. Germline V gene sequence: CDR1 SGHDT, CDR2 YYEEEE. V dropped 4 bases and J dropped 5 bases, with 30 bases sitting between them. CDR3 sequence (DNA): TGTGCCAGCAGCCTGGGCCTGGACAGAGAACCTGCATGGGGTGAGACCCAGTACTTC. Its translation: CASSLGLDREPAWGETQYF.

This rearrangement joins TRBV4-1 to TRBJ2-5; 11 bases are shared with TRBD2. With 1 base clipped from V and 5 bases from J, the junction kept 3 bases outside the gene matches. Germline V gene data show CDR1 as MGHRA and CDR2 as YSYEKL. The CDR3 is 15 amino acids. The CDR3 spells CASSQVAGGGETQYF. In DNA, the CDR3 is TGCGCCAGCAGCCAAGTAGCGGGAGGGGGGGAGACCCAGTACTTC.

This chain joins TRBV18 and TRBJ1-6; 8 positions match TRBD1. Trimming at V came to 5 bases and at J to 7 bases, leaving 4 bases not matched to a gene. The CDR3 covers 14 residues. Germline CDR1 and CDR2: KGHSH and LQKENI. The CDR3 DNA reads as TGTGCCAGCTCAGGGGACAGGAAAAATTCACCCCTCCACTTT. Translating it yields CASSGDRKNSPLHF.

The genes are TRBV28 and TRBJ1-2; no definite D call. V lost 3 bases, J lost 5 bases, and 16 bases lay in between. The CDR3 is 15 amino acids. The germline gives CDR1 MDHEN, CDR2 SYDVKM. CDR3: CASSFSSEGSYGYTF. The DNA for the CDR3 is TGTGCCAGCAGTTTCAGTAGTGAGGGATCTTATGGCTACACCTTC.

This clone was picked up a small number of times. The sample has other DNA sequences that encode this CDR3 too. The chain joins TRBV6-5 to TRBJ1-2; no clear D. CDR1 is MNHEY, CDR2 SVGAGI, per germline. The CDR3 consists of 14 residues. The germline V and J ends were trimmed by 0 bases and 3 bases, with 8 bases remaining between them. In DNA, the CDR3 is TGTGCCAGCAGTTACTCGAACCGCGACTATGGCTACACCTTC. As protein: CASSYSNRDYGYTF.

J is TRBJ1-5 and V is TRBV7-2, with 9 bases lining up with TRBD1. The ends lost 1 base at V and 6 bases at J; junction bases unmatched: 10. This CDR3 has 17 residues. The germline V gene has CDR1 SGHTA and CDR2 FQGNSA. For the CDR3, the DNA is TGTGCCAGCAGCTTAGAGGGTATAACAGGGGGCGGTCAGCCCCAGCATTTT. Its protein is CASSLEGITGGGQPQHF.

This clone has more than one count but fewer than ten. V gene TRBV10-3 combines with J gene TRBJ2-1; D gene unclear. Between the trimmed V and J ends, which lost 3 bases and 4 bases, there was a span of 7 bases. Germline values: CDR1 ENHRY, CDR2 SYGVKD. This CDR3 region has 13 residues. DNA of the CDR3: TGTGCCATCAGTGACACAGCTTACAATGAGCAGTTCTTC. Protein sequence: CAISDTAYNEQFF.

The chain is built from TRBV19 and TRBJ2-1; D gene unclear. CDR3 length: 16 residues. Trimming left V 3 bases short and J 0 bases short, with 12 bases between. Germline assignment: CDR1 LNHDA and CDR2 SQIVND (reference sequence). Here the CDR3 DNA reads TGTGCCAGTAGTATTGCGGTGGGTCTCTCCTACAATGAGCAGTTCTTC. This gives the protein CASSIAVGLSYNEQFF.

This clone appeared a few times. V gene TRBV30 combines with J gene TRBJ2-7; TRBD2 matches 8 bases. Germline V CDR1 and CDR2: GTSNPN, SVGIG (reference sequence). The CDR3 consists of 20 residues. V gave up 3 bases and J gave up 2 bases; unmatched junction bases: 24. CDR3 sequence: CAWSPGFEGSGKKQTYEQYF. The CDR3 DNA follows: TGTGCCTGGAGCCCTGGCTTTGAAGGTAGCGGGAAGAAACAAACCTACGAGCAGTACTTC.

V is TRBV10-2 and J is TRBJ2-1; 10 nucleotides line up with TRBD2. J gave up 7 bases and V 8 bases, and 17 bases lay outside the gene matches. The CDR3 has 17 amino acids. The V gene's germline CDR1 is WSHSY and CDR2 SAAADI. The CDR3 region is CASGKSSGSSIDNEQFF. The DNA of the CDR3 is TGCGCCAGCGGCAAATCTAGCGGGAGCTCAATTGATAATGAGCAGTTCTTC.

The rearrangement uses TRBV19 and TRBJ1-2; D not certain. Trimming took 5 bases from V and 4 from J, leaving 17 bases between them. The CDR3 sequence is 15 residues long. Per germline, CDR1 LNHDA and CDR2 SQIVND (reference sequence). The CDR3 coding sequence is TGTGCCAGTAGTTTGTGGGCGGGTGAGGGCTATGGCTACACCTTC. It codes for CASSLWAGEGYGYTF.

V usage is TRBV19 and J usage is TRBJ2-2, with 10 bases that match TRBD2. Germline CDR1 is LNHDA and CDR2 is SQIVND (reference sequence). Trimming took 10 bases from V and 0 from J; bases not matched to a gene: 17. CDR3 size: 19 residues. The DNA for the CDR3 is TGTGCCATGGGTCCCCGGTTTAGCGGGAGGCGGGCGAACACCGGGGAGCTGTTTTTT. Its protein product is CAMGPRFSGRRANTGELFF.

The rearrangement joins TRBV11-3 to TRBJ2-5, with 15 bases matching TRBD2. In germline, CDR1 is SGHNT, CDR2 YENEEA. This CDR3 is 15 amino acids long. V was pared by 5 bases and J by 5 bases, with 3 bases of the junction left unmatched. Here the CDR3 DNA reads TGTGCCAGCAGCCATGGACTAGCGGGGGGGGAGACCCAGTACTTC. Residues: CASSHGLAGGETQYF.

The chain employs TRBV15 and TRBJ1-2, with D possibly matching TRBD1 (5 bases). Germline V gene data show CDR1 as LNHNV and CDR2 as YYDKDF (reference sequence). The CDR3 length is 15 residues. Trimming left V 6 bases short and J 0 bases short, with 14 bases between. The CDR3 spells CATRGEGSSNYGYTF. The CDR3 nucleotides read TGTGCCACCAGGGGGGAGGGGTCTTCTAACTATGGCTACACCTTC.

The CDR3 coding sequence is TGTGCCAGCAGCTTTGGGCAAAACAATCAGCCCCAGCATTTT. Amino acid sequence: CASSFGQNNQPQHF. The chain combines TRBV5-6 with TRBJ1-5; no clear D gene. Per the germline V gene, CDR1 is SGHDT and CDR2 is YYEEEE. The CDR3 totals 14 residues. Trimming removed 2 bases at V and 3 bases at J, with 9 bases between.

This rearrangement joins TRBV18 to TRBJ1-1, with D uncertain. Germline CDR1 reads KGHSH; CDR2 reads LQKENI. The CDR3 contains 13 residues. V was clipped by 0 bases and J by 5 bases, with 7 bases between them. The CDR3 coding sequence is TGTGCCAGCTCACCACCTACTTCGACTGAAGCTTTCTTT. Protein product: CASSPPTSTEAFF.

This clone showed up just a few times. The chain links TRBV6-4 to TRBJ1-1; D is unclear. CDR1 is MRHNA, CDR2 SNTAGT, per germline. The CDR3 spans 13 residues. Trimming took 7 bases from V and 4 from J, leaving 13 bases between them. The CDR3 reads CASTNPGITEAFF. CDR3 nucleotides: TGTGCCAGCACCAACCCGGGTATCACTGAAGCTTTCTTT.

In its sample, this clone was seen a few times. The genes are TRBV10-1 and TRBJ1-6; 7 bases agree with TRBD1. Per germline, CDR1 WNHNN and CDR2 SYGVQD (reference sequence). With 10 bases clipped from V and 9 bases from J, the junction kept 18 bases outside the gene matches. CDR3 length: 16 residues. CDR3 in amino acids: CATIELNRGQGSPLHF. The CDR3 coding sequence is TGCGCCACCATAGAGTTAAACAGGGGCCAGGGTTCACCCCTCCACTTT.

This chain joins TRBV3-1 (or the pseudogene TRBV3-2) and TRBJ2-7; TRBD1 might be the D (5 bases). The V gene lost 0 bases and the J gene lost 2 bases, with 14 bases spanning the gap. CDR1 LGHDT and CDR2 YNNKEL come from the germline V gene (reference sequence). The CDR3 is made up of 16 amino acids. This chain's CDR3 is CASSQEPMGLTYEQYF. DNA of the CDR3: TGTGCCAGCAGCCAAGAACCGATGGGGCTAACCTACGAGCAGTACTTC.

The V gene is TRBV19, the J gene TRBJ2-5; TRBD1 matches at 7 bases. V shed 2 bases, J shed 5 bases, and the junction held 8 bases outside the gene matches. CDR3 length: 15 amino acids. Germline CDR1 and CDR2: LNHDA and SQIVND (reference sequence). CDR3 amino acids: CASSILAGGTETQYF. CDR3 nucleotides: TGTGCCAGTAGTATACTGGCAGGGGGAACGGAGACCCAGTACTTC.

The genes are TRBV11-2 and TRBJ1-6, with D possibly being TRBD1 (5 bases). Germline V gene data show CDR1 as SGHAT and CDR2 as FQNNGV. CDR3 length equals 15 residues. V was pared by 1 base and J by 10 bases, with 14 bases between. The CDR3 loop is CASSLAGGKNSPLHF. Here the CDR3 DNA reads TGTGCCAGCAGCTTAGCTGGGGGGAAGAACTCACCCCTCCACTTT.

J is TRBJ2-1 and V is TRBV3-1 (or the pseudogene TRBV3-2), with TRBD2 identical over 14 bases. CDR3 length: 15 amino acids. Per germline, CDR1 LGHDT and CDR2 YNNKEL (reference sequence). Unmatched junction bases numbered 10, after V lost 10 bases and J lost 8 bases. CDR3 nucleotides: TGTGCCACCAAAAGGCGGGGACTAGCGGGAGATGAGCAGTTCTTC. Protein: CATKRRGLAGDEQFF.

The V gene is TRBV2, the J gene TRBJ1-5; no definite D call. Trimming left V 7 bases short and J 1 base short, with 8 bases between. Germline-derived CDR1 and CDR2 are SNHLY and FYNNEI. CDR3 length: 13 residues. As DNA, the CDR3 is TGTGCCAGCAAGTGGAGCAGCAATCAGCCCCAGCATTTT. Translating it yields CASKWSSNQPQHF.

V is TRBV28 and J is TRBJ1-5; 7 bases fit TRBD1. Germline CDR1 and CDR2: MDHEN and SYDVKM. This CDR3 contains 14 residues. V lost 6 bases to trimming and J lost 5 bases; unmatched junction nucleotides: 7. The DNA for the CDR3 is TGTGCCAGCAGCCAGACAGGGAGGTATCAGCCCCAGCATTTT. Translating it yields CASSQTGRYQPQHF.

This clone was seen once. The V call is TRBV15, the J call TRBJ2-4; the match to TRBD1 covers 9 bases. The CDR3 is 15 residues long. V lost 0 bases, J lost 8 bases, and 5 bases stayed unmatched. Germline CDR1 reads LNHNV; CDR2 reads YYDKDF (reference sequence). The CDR3 sequence is CATSREGTGLYIQYF. The CDR3 DNA follows: TGTGCCACCAGCAGAGAAGGGACAGGGTTATACATTCAGTACTTC.

The chain joins TRBV3-1 (or the pseudogene TRBV3-2) to TRBJ2-1; the match to TRBD2 covers 12 bases. V lost 4 bases to trimming and J lost 5 bases; unmatched junction nucleotides: 0. Germline CDR1 LGHDT, CDR2 YNNKEL (reference sequence). The CDR3 runs to 14 residues. The CDR3, as DNA: TGTGCCAGCAGCCGGACTAGCGGGAACAATGAGCAGTTCTTC. Protein sequence: CASSRTSGNNEQFF.

The chain joins TRBV3-1 (or the pseudogene TRBV3-2) to TRBJ2-3, with 15 bases lining up with TRBD2. With V trimmed by 4 bases and J by 8 bases, 13 bases remained unmatched. Germline V lookup: CDR1 LGHDT, CDR2 YNNKEL (reference sequence). This CDR3 spans 18 amino acids. The CDR3 here is CASSPGLAGGGQQSTQYF. Here the CDR3 DNA reads TGTGCCAGCAGCCCCGGACTAGCGGGGGGGGGCCAACAGAGTACGCAGTATTTT.

This clone has just a few counts. The chain is built from TRBV28 and TRBJ1-2; 8 nucleotides match TRBD1. V lost 5 bases to trimming and J lost 5 bases; unmatched junction nucleotides: 4. Germline-derived CDR1 and CDR2 are MDHEN and SYDVKM. This CDR3 is built from 13 residues. This CDR3 is CASSAGTGYGYTF. DNA for the CDR3: TGTGCCAGCAGTGCCGGGACAGGTTATGGCTACACCTTC.